The sequence of this T cell receptor (beta chain) was determined in a study of graft-versus-host responses after intestinal transplantation. Overall study context: As for transplant type, recipients had multivisceral, liver-intestinal, or isolated intestinal grafts. Anti-thymocyte globulin was used for induction in all recipients, who then took tacrolimus and steroids for approximately 3 years.

The data were produced by immunoSEQ multiplex PCR, yet TCRdb's version contains in-frame clones alone and is incomplete. The sample lists nearly 100,000 clones, around nine tenths occurring once. The CDR3 covers 16 residues. The V end lost 3 bases, the J end lost 5 bases, and 17 bases lay between the germline ends. Germline V lookup: CDR1 LNHDA, CDR2 SQIVND (reference sequence). Study-wide points: Analysis identified GvH clones in recipient marrow, with some appearing first in ileum or blood. Those patients showing graft-donor T cell macrochimerism displayed high graft-versus-host to host-versus-graft clonal ratios in allografts.

As for this clone: What it recognizes is unknown.

Sequenced here: PBMCs, sampled about 450 days after intestinal transplant. The sequence derives from a human patient who received an intestinal transplant, so some T cells may come from the graft donor. The J gene is TRBJ2-1, the V gene TRBV19; a weak D match, TRBD2 (6 bases). CDR3: CASSMYSTGENNEQFF. CDR3 coding DNA: TGTGCCAGTAGTATGTACTCAACGGGGGAGAACAATGAGCAGTTCTTC.